The rows below give T cell receptor beta chains drawn from one sample of a study of metastatic and nonmetastatic thyroid tumors. TCRdb called clones again from the PCR reads with MiXCR. The sample carries 20,000 to 25,000 clones, roughly 16% recorded once. The sequencing sample was made of blood. The source is a female donor with papillary thyroid cancer or a benign thyroid nodule (not recorded which). Some clones in this sample may be carry-over from other donors' samples. CDR3s include the opening cysteine and the closing phenylalanine or tryptophan. A D gene is named only where the DNA matches it firmly. Size tells how often a clone was seen (once, few, many) or the class of an expanded clone, and some rows leave it out.

clone size	D gene	V gene	J gene	CDR3 protein	CDR3 DNA
many	TRBD2	TRBV6-1	TRBJ2-2	CASRAGQVGELFF	TGTGCCAGCAGAGCGGGGCAGGTCGGGGAGCTGTTTTTT
-	-	TRBV18	TRBJ2-7	CASSPSRGIAYEQYF	TGTGCCAGCTCACCATCCAGGGGAATTGCCTACGAGCAGTACTTC
many	-	TRBV15	TRBJ1-4	CATSRAGRDNEKLFF	TGTGCCACCAGCAGAGCGGGCAGGGATAATGAAAAACTGTTTTTT
many	-	TRBV6-1	TRBJ2-7	CASRRDRTYEQYF	TGTGCCAGCAGAAGGGACCGAACCTACGAGCAGTACTTC
-	-	TRBV5-1	TRBJ2-7	CASSFSGDEQYF	TGCGCCAGCAGCTTTTCAGGGGACGAGCAGTACTTC
-	-	TRBV11-1	TRBJ1-1	CASSLQGVNTEAFF	TGTGCCAGCAGCTTACAGGGCGTGAACACTGAAGCTTTCTTT
many	-	TRBV9	TRBJ2-3	CASSVAPHTDTQYF	TGTGCCAGCAGCGTAGCTCCTCACACAGATACGCAGTATTTT
many	-	TRBV28	TRBJ2-1	CASSLILFSGRRDSSYNEQFF	TGTGCCAGCAGTTTAATCCTTTTTAGCGGCCGAAGGGATAGCTCCTACAATGAGCAGTTCTTC
many	-	TRBV30	TRBJ2-1	CAWSRNSFGNEQFF	TGTGCCTGGAGTAGAAACTCCTTTGGCAATGAGCAGTTCTTC
few	TRBD1	TRBV6-1	TRBJ2-7	CASRKQGGPYEQYF	TGTGCCAGCAGAAAACAGGGGGGCCCTTACGAGCAGTACTTC
few	TRBD2	TRBV7-6	TRBJ2-1	CASSLEAGGRNEQFF	TGTGCCAGCAGCTTAGAGGCGGGAGGGAGGAATGAGCAGTTCTTC
many	TRBD1	TRBV20-1	TRBJ1-5	CSAVGQGNQPQHF	TGCAGTGCCGTTGGACAGGGCAATCAGCCCCAGCATTTT
-	-	TRBV5-6	TRBJ2-7	CAWSLEFKTYEQYF	TGTGCCTGGAGCTTGGAGTTCAAGACCTACGAGCAGTACTTC
-	TRBD2	TRBV20-1	TRBJ2-1	CSAAAGTSELDEQFF	TGCAGTGCCGCGGCCGGGACTAGCGAATTGGATGAGCAGTTCTTC
few	TRBD1	TRBV19	TRBJ2-2	CASSILDRDTGELFF	TGTGCCAGTAGTATCCTCGACAGGGACACCGGGGAGCTGTTTTTT
many	-	TRBV11-2	TRBJ2-5	CASSLDPIGGETQYF	TGTGCCAGCAGCTTAGATCCTATTGGTGGGGAGACCCAGTACTTC
-	-	TRBV13	TRBJ2-7	CASSLGGGNEQYF	TGTGCCAGTAGCTTAGGGGGTGGGAACGAGCAGTACTTC
many	-	TRBV7-2	TRBJ2-7	CASSFSTGMREQYF	TGTGCCAGCAGCTTTTCTACAGGGATGCGGGAGCAGTACTTC
many	TRBD1	TRBV20-1	TRBJ2-6	CSARVQGAGGANVLTF	TGCAGTGCTAGAGTGCAGGGGGCGGGTGGGGCCAACGTCCTGACTTTC
many	TRBD2	TRBV20-1	TRBJ2-3	CSARASGGISTDTQYF	TGCAGTGCTAGAGCTAGCGGGGGGATTAGCACAGATACGCAGTATTTT
few	TRBD1	TRBV28	TRBJ2-3	CASSPGTGRTDTQYF	TGTGCCAGCAGTCCTGGGACAGGGAGGACAGATACGCAGTATTTT
many	-	TRBV6-2/TRBV6-3	TRBJ2-7	CASCQREGEQYF	TGTGCCAGCTGTCAAAGGGAAGGCGAGCAGTACTTC
many	-	TRBV9	TRBJ2-2	CASSLLPQVANTGELFF	TGTGCCAGCAGCCTACTTCCGCAGGTAGCGAACACCGGGGAGCTGTTTTTT
few	TRBD1	TRBV5-4	TRBJ2-5	CASERQGGARKETQYF	TGTGCCAGCGAAAGACAGGGGGGCGCCCGGAAAGAGACCCAGTACTTC
many	-	TRBV7-2	TRBJ2-1	CASSRGWGYNEQFF	TGTGCCAGCAGCCGAGGGTGGGGGTACAATGAGCAGTTCTTC
many	-	TRBV7-8	TRBJ2-7	CASSSHSSYEQYF	TGTGCCAGCAGCTCGCATAGCTCCTACGAGCAGTACTTC
-	-	TRBV5-1	TRBJ1-6	CASSFGQYNSPLHF	TGCGCCAGCAGCTTTGGACAATATAATTCACCCCTCCACTTT
many	TRBD2	TRBV12-3/TRBV12-4	TRBJ2-3	CASSFVGAGVGDTQYF	TGTGCCAGCAGTTTTGTCGGAGCGGGAGTGGGAGATACGCAGTATTTT
many	-	TRBV24-1	TRBJ1-5	CATSGSGWDQPQHF	TGTGCCACCAGTGGATCAGGGTGGGATCAGCCCCAGCATTTT
many	TRBD2	TRBV7-1	TRBJ2-3	CASSSGLAGRPPGTDTQYF	TGTGCCAGCAGCTCCGGACTAGCGGGTCGACCCCCGGGCACAGATACGCAGTATTTT
medium-sized	-	TRBV4-1	TRBJ2-7	CASSQDDGPYEQYF	TGCGCCAGCAGCCAAGATGACGGACCCTACGAGCAGTACTTC
-	-	TRBV14	TRBJ2-1	CASSQASMLYNEQFF	TGTGCCAGCAGCCAAGCTTCAATGCTATACAATGAGCAGTTCTTC
many	TRBD2	TRBV5-1	TRBJ2-7	CASSLGLAVAYEQYF	TGCGCCAGCAGCTTGGGACTAGCGGTAGCCTACGAGCAGTACTTC
many	TRBD2	TRBV18	TRBJ2-5	CASSPGLAGQETQYF	TGTGCCAGCTCACCGGGACTAGCGGGACAAGAGACCCAGTACTTC
many	-	TRBV12-3/TRBV12-4	TRBJ2-3	CASSFASPTQYF	TGTGCCAGCAGTTTCGCTAGCCCAACGCAGTATTTT
-	-	TRBV3-1	TRBJ1-2	CASSQTPGAYYCYTF	TGTGCCAGCAGCCAAACCCCAGGGGCGTATTATTGCTACACCTTC
many	-	TRBV7-7	TRBJ2-2	CASSLDRSNTGELFF	TGTGCTAGCAGCTTGGACCGATCGAACACCGGGGAGCTGTTTTTT
few	-	TRBV10-1	TRBJ1-1	CASSARPGTGRGAFF	TGCGCCAGCAGTGCAAGACCTGGGACGGGTCGAGGAGCTTTCTTT
many	TRBD2	TRBV20-1	TRBJ2-1	CSARDSGNEGTQQFF	TGCAGTGCTAGAGATAGCGGGAACGAGGGAACCCAGCAGTTCTTC
many	TRBD2	TRBV20-1	TRBJ2-7	CSARQGLAENYEQYF	TGCAGTGCTAGGCAAGGACTAGCGGAGAACTACGAGCAGTACTTC
many	-	TRBV6-1	TRBJ1-5	CASMANLSNQPQHF	TGTGCCAGCATGGCCAACCTTAGCAATCAGCCCCAGCATTTT
-	-	TRBV28	TRBJ2-7	CASRPSVTLNEQYF	TGTGCCAGCAGACCTAGCGTGACACTCAACGAGCAGTACTTC
many	-	TRBV11-1	TRBJ2-7	CASSLGPGRSPDEQYF	TGTGCCAGCAGCTTAGGACCGGGACGGTCCCCGGACGAGCAGTACTTC
few	-	TRBV6-1	TRBJ2-3	CASSELPAGRADTQYF	TGTGCCAGCAGTGAACTCCCGGCGGGGCGGGCAGATACGCAGTATTTT
few	-	TRBV20-1	TRBJ2-5	CSARHQETQYF	TGCAGTGCTAGACACCAAGAGACCCAGTACTTC
many	TRBD2	TRBV11-1	TRBJ2-3	CASSPRLAGGVDTQYF	TGTGCCAGCAGCCCCAGATTGGCGGGAGGGGTAGATACGCAGTATTTT
many	-	TRBV6-1	TRBJ2-2	CASSDRADTGELFF	TGTGCCAGCAGTGACAGGGCGGACACCGGGGAGCTGTTTTTT
medium-sized	TRBD2	TRBV28	TRBJ2-3	CASSPIAGETADTQYF	TGTGCCAGCAGTCCTATAGCGGGAGAGACCGCAGATACGCAGTATTTT
many	-	TRBV4-3	TRBJ2-2	CASSPGAMGDTGELFF	TGCGCCAGCAGCCCTGGTGCTATGGGCGACACCGGGGAGCTGTTTTTT
many	-	TRBV10-3	TRBJ2-2	CAIDREDTGELFF	TGTGCCATCGACAGGGAGGACACCGGGGAGCTGTTTTTT
many	TRBD1	TRBV6-1	TRBJ2-7	CASRDRDYEQYF	TGTGCCAGCAGGGACAGGGACTACGAGCAGTACTTC
many	-	TRBV7-6	TRBJ2-7	CASSLAQTSIYEQYF	TGTGCCAGCAGCTTAGCGCAGACTAGTATCTACGAGCAGTACTTC
many	-	TRBV5-4	TRBJ2-5	CASSLYYSKETQYF	TGTGCCAGCAGCTTGTATTACAGCAAAGAGACCCAGTACTTC
many	-	TRBV6-1	TRBJ2-2	CASSSRAGELFF	TGTGCCAGCAGCAGTAGGGCCGGGGAGCTGTTTTTT